Listed below are T cell receptor beta chains from one sample, sequenced in a study of shared T cell receptors in the human thymus. Repertoires were generated with immunoSEQ multiplex PCR, while TCRdb's copy carries only in-frame clones and drops some. The table has 550,000 to 800,000 clones, 80% to 90% seen once. The sample was also linked to a second study, of human thymus T cells.

The sequenced sample consisted of thymocytes. Receptors originate from a girl under three years old with a congenital heart defect. The CDR3 runs from the conserved cysteine through the conserved F or W. Fields, in order: D gene, J gene, clone size, V gene, CDR3 protein, CDR3 DNA. A D gene is named only where the DNA matches it firmly. Size tells how often a clone was seen (once, few, many) or the class of an expanded clone, and some rows leave it out.

D gene: TRBD1
J gene: TRBJ1-2
clone size: .
V gene: TRBV19
CDR3 protein: CASRGTGGVCGYTF
CDR3 DNA: TGTGCCAGTAGGGGAACAGGGGGAGTATGTGGCTACACCTTC

D gene: TRBD1
J gene: TRBJ2-7
clone size: .
V gene: TRBV7-6
CDR3 protein: CASSFSGTGIYEQYF
CDR3 DNA: TGTGCCAGCAGCTTTTCCGGGACAGGGATCTACGAGCAGTACTTC

D gene: TRBD2
J gene: TRBJ2-1
clone size: .
V gene: TRBV9
CDR3 protein: CASSVAGGHLNEQFF
CDR3 DNA: TGTGCCAGCAGCGTAGCGGGGGGGCACCTCAATGAGCAGTTCTTC

D gene: TRBD2
J gene: TRBJ2-3
clone size: once
V gene: TRBV4-1
CDR3 protein: CASSQDRGEGWDTQYF
CDR3 DNA: TGCGCCAGCAGCCAAGATCGCGGGGAGGGTTGGGATACGCAGTATTTT

D gene: TRBD1
J gene: TRBJ1-1
clone size: .
V gene: TRBV13
CDR3 protein: CASSLRTGGAGEAFF
CDR3 DNA: TGTGCCAGCAGCTTAAGGACAGGGGGCGCGGGTGAAGCTTTCTTT

D gene: .
J gene: TRBJ2-2
clone size: .
V gene: TRBV6-1
CDR3 protein: CASSAAGRNNGELFF
CDR3 DNA: TGTGCCAGCAGTGCAGCAGGGAGGAACAACGGGGAGCTGTTTTTT

D gene: TRBD1
J gene: TRBJ2-7
clone size: .
V gene: TRBV5-1
CDR3 protein: CASQGVHEQYF
CDR3 DNA: TGCGCCAGCCAGGGGGTCCACGAGCAGTACTTC

D gene: TRBD1
J gene: TRBJ2-7
clone size: once
V gene: TRBV2
CDR3 protein: CASRPPGPGQGDNYEQYF
CDR3 DNA: TGTGCCAGCAGACCTCCTGGACCGGGACAGGGGGACAACTACGAGCAGTACTTC

D gene: .
J gene: TRBJ2-1
clone size: .
V gene: TRBV4-3
CDR3 protein: CASSQDQGKAPRLKEQFF
CDR3 DNA: TGCGCCAGCAGCCAAGATCAGGGGAAGGCCCCCAGGTTGAAGGAGCAGTTCTTC

D gene: .
J gene: TRBJ1-1
clone size: .
V gene: TRBV10-3
CDR3 protein: CAISEASSGGYWAFF
CDR3 DNA: TGTGCCATCAGTGAGGCGAGTTCGGGGGGCTATTGGGCTTTCTTT

D gene: TRBD1
J gene: TRBJ1-3
clone size: .
V gene: TRBV7-2
CDR3 protein: CASSLGGDRQRPHTIYF
CDR3 DNA: TGTGCCAGCAGCTTAGGGGGGGACAGGCAACGGCCGCACACCATATATTTT

D gene: .
J gene: TRBJ2-7
clone size: .
V gene: TRBV4-2
CDR3 protein: CASSPTGYHEQYF
CDR3 DNA: TGTGCCAGCAGCCCGACGGGGTATCACGAGCAGTACTTC

D gene: TRBD2
J gene: TRBJ2-7
clone size: .
V gene: TRBV27
CDR3 protein: CASSETSGGAYEQYF
CDR3 DNA: TGTGCCAGCAGTGAGACTAGCGGGGGGGCCTACGAGCAGTACTTC

D gene: .
J gene: TRBJ1-2
clone size: once
V gene: TRBV19
CDR3 protein: CASSIGGVRAASNYGYTF
CDR3 DNA: TGTGCCAGTAGTATAGGGGGCGTCAGGGCGGCTTCTAACTATGGCTACACCTTC

D gene: TRBD2
J gene: TRBJ2-1
clone size: once
V gene: TRBV4-3
CDR3 protein: CASSQGVERGGPGEQFF
CDR3 DNA: TGCGCCAGCAGCCAAGGGGTAGAGCGGGGGGGCCCGGGTGAGCAGTTCTTC

D gene: .
J gene: TRBJ1-1
clone size: once
V gene: TRBV4-1
CDR3 protein: CASSPLPGQRNTEAFF
CDR3 DNA: TGCGCCAGCAGCCCCCTCCCCGGACAGAGGAACACTGAAGCTTTCTTT

D gene: TRBD1
J gene: TRBJ2-3
clone size: .
V gene: TRBV15
CDR3 protein: CATSRAHQRDRFTDTQYF
CDR3 DNA: TGTGCCACCAGCAGAGCGCACCAACGGGACAGATTCACAGATACGCAGTATTTT

D gene: TRBD1
J gene: TRBJ2-2
clone size: .
V gene: TRBV7-3
CDR3 protein: CASSLPPILDRGRGTGELFF
CDR3 DNA: TGTGCCAGCAGCTTACCCCCCATCCTCGACAGGGGACGTGGCACCGGGGAGCTGTTTTTT

D gene: TRBD1
J gene: TRBJ1-1
clone size: few
V gene: TRBV11-2
CDR3 protein: CASSLAGTAKSTMNTEAFF
CDR3 DNA: TGTGCCAGCAGCTTAGCCGGGACAGCAAAAAGTACCATGAACACTGAAGCTTTCTTT

D gene: TRBD1
J gene: TRBJ2-2
clone size: .
V gene: TRBV14
CDR3 protein: CASTSDRGRGGELFF
CDR3 DNA: TGTGCCAGCACCTCTGACAGGGGGCGCGGCGGGGAGCTGTTTTTT

D gene: .
J gene: TRBJ1-1
clone size: .
V gene: TRBV12-5
CDR3 protein: CASGLVPKDDPRDYTEAFF
CDR3 DNA: TGTGCTAGTGGTTTGGTACCCAAAGATGACCCCCGGGACTACACTGAAGCTTTCTTT

D gene: TRBD1
J gene: TRBJ2-5
clone size: .
V gene: TRBV14
CDR3 protein: CASSRNDRGGETQYF
CDR3 DNA: TGCGCCAGCAGCCGGAACGACAGGGGAGGAGAGACCCAGTACTTC

D gene: .
J gene: TRBJ2-3
clone size: .
V gene: TRBV7-3
CDR3 protein: CASSFSGENTDTQYF
CDR3 DNA: TGTGCCAGCAGCTTCTCCGGGGAGAACACAGATACGCAGTATTTT

D gene: TRBD1
J gene: TRBJ1-2
clone size: .
V gene: TRBV7-2
CDR3 protein: CATTGDRPSYGYTF
CDR3 DNA: TGTGCCACCACGGGGGACAGGCCCTCCTATGGCTACACCTTC

D gene: .
J gene: TRBJ2-5
clone size: .
V gene: TRBV27
CDR3 protein: CASSLFWTDQETQYF
CDR3 DNA: TGTGCCAGCAGTTTATTTTGGACAGACCAAGAGACCCAGTACTTC